The TCR beta chain described here comes from a study of blood T cells in healthy people across ages. CDR3 length: 16 amino acids. The V segment lost 6 bases and the J segment 1 base; nucleotides outside the gene matches: 9. The germline V gene encodes CDR1 MNHEY and CDR2 SVGAGI. This clonotype was counted between two and nine times. Combining a sample-barcoded 5' primer with a J-beta primer mix, a second PCR ran for about 7 to 12 cycles. TCRdb re-derived calls from the 5' RACE reads in MiXCR, one entry per CDR3 protein. Of 540,000 or so distinct CDR3 sequences in the sample, 47% were seen once. The sequenced sample was blood. This chain uses TRBV6-5 with TRBJ2-7; TRBD2 aligns across 10 bases. The sequence was collected from a man older than 75 in good health. The CDR3 loop reads CASRSALAGPSYEQYF. CDR3 DNA sequence: TGTGCCAGCAGGTCCGCACTAGCGGGACCTTCCTACGAGCAGTACTTC.